A single sample gave rise to the 29 T cell receptor beta chains below, sequenced in a study of CXCR3-negative and CXCR3-positive naive CD8 T cells. The study, taken as a whole, reports: When CXCR3-positive naive cells were set against CXCR3-negative naive cells, the former had more hydrophobic TRB CDR3s.

No cognate antigen is known for these TCRs. TRB cDNA libraries were made by UMI-labeled 5' RACE. TCRdb reprocessed the 5' RACE reads and stores each CDR3 protein as one record, lacking DNA. Found here are more than 100,000 distinct CDR3 sequences; the top ten clones hold roughly 0.39%. Sequences were obtained from naive CXCR3+ CD8+ T cells from blood. Subset denoted: CD45RO-CCR7+CD27+CD95- naive CD8+ T cells expressing CXCR3 (TNR3+). The receptor source for this set is a human donor in good health. Some clones in this sample may be carry-over from other donors' samples.

The chain combines TRBV2 with TRBJ2-3. Germline V lookup: CDR1 SNHLY, CDR2 FYNNEI. The CDR3 runs to 14 residues. This CDR3 reads CASSHGYATDTQYF.

The rearrangement joins TRBV27 to TRBJ2-1; the D gene TCRdb calls, TRBD1, cannot be checked with no DNA. Germline V lookup: CDR1 MNHEY, CDR2 SMNVEV (reference sequence). The CDR3 loop spans 14 amino acids. CDR3 sequence: CAGSFSGRPDEQFF.

The rearrangement joins TRBV7-3 to TRBJ2-3; the D gene TCRdb calls, TRBD2, cannot be checked with no DNA. The CDR3 consists of 16 residues. Germline-derived CDR1 and CDR2 are SGHTA and FQGTGA. The CDR3 here is CASSPIAGVSTDTQYF.

The V and J genes are TRBV29-1 and TRBJ2-1; the TCRdb call, TRBD1, lacks DNA for checking. CDR1 and CDR2 (germline): SQVTM, ANQGSEA. The CDR3 loop spans 14 amino acids. CDR3 in amino acids: CSLRGADSYNEQFF.

CDR3 residues: CASSARPGVTEAFF. The chain is built from TRBV7-9 and TRBJ1-1; TCRdb selects TRBD1, and the lack of DNA leaves this call unchecked. Germline CDR1 and CDR2: SEHNR and FQNEAQ (reference sequence). The CDR3 is made up of 14 amino acids. Using reference TRBV7-9 and TRBJ1-1 for the parts outside the CDR3, the full variable domain is DTGVSQNPRHKITKRGQNVTFRCDPISEHNRLYWYRQTLGQGPEFLTYFQNEAQLEKSRLLSDRFSAERPKGSFSTLEIQRTEQGDSAMYLCASSARPGVTEAFFGQGTRLTVV.

The CDR3 region is CASSPDRNSNQPQHF. The rearrangement links TRBV28 to TRBJ1-5; the D call from TCRdb, TRBD1, cannot be confirmed without DNA. The CDR3 contains 15 residues. Germline CDR1 and CDR2: MDHEN and SYDVKM.

The gene calls are TRBV12-3 or TRBV12-4 and TRBJ2-7; absent DNA, TCRdb's TRBD1 call cannot be checked. The CDR3 is made up of 14 amino acids. CDR3 amino acids: CASTFDSYGYEQYF.

The rearrangement joins TRBV28 to TRBJ2-1. In germline, CDR1 is MDHEN, CDR2 SYDVKM. This CDR3 spans 14 amino acids. CDR3 in amino acids: CASSLGWDWNEQFF.

The chain links TRBV3-1 to TRBJ2-7. The germline V gene encodes CDR1 LGHDT and CDR2 YNNKEL (reference sequence). The CDR3 covers 13 residues. CDR3 amino acids: CASSLAIEYEQYF.

The V gene is TRBV20-1, the J gene TRBJ2-3. CDR1 is DFQATT and CDR2 is SNEGSKA in the germline V gene (reference sequence). The CDR3 sequence is 16 residues long. The CDR3 spells CSALELMDGITDTQYF.

The chain combines TRBV5-1 with TRBJ1-2; TCRdb indicates TRBD1, and absent DNA this call remains unverified. Germline loops: CDR1 SGHRS, CDR2 YFSETQ. This CDR3 has 16 residues. This CDR3 reads CASSSTGVGSSYGYTF.

This chain links TRBV28 with TRBJ2-3; as DNA is missing, the TRBD2 call by TCRdb cannot be tested. CDR3 length: 14 residues. The germline CDR1 and CDR2 sequences are MDHEN and SYDVKM. The CDR3 here is CASSLTSGRDTQYF. The variable domain in full, completed from reference TRBV28 and TRBJ2-3, reads DVKVTQSSRYLVKRTGEKVFLECVQDMDHENMFWYRQDPGLGLRLIYFSYDVKMKEKGDIPEGYSVSREKKERFSLILESASTNQTSMYLCASSLTSGRDTQYFGPGTRLTVL.

V is TRBV9 and J is TRBJ1-6; the TCRdb D gene call, TRBD1, has no DNA to confirm it. Germline CDR1 and CDR2: SGDLS and YYNGEE. The CDR3 contains 14 residues. CDR3 sequence reads: CASSVGGAYSPLHF.

The CDR3 spells CSVVVESSYNEQFF. The V gene is TRBV29-1, the J gene TRBJ2-1. CDR1 and CDR2 from the germline V gene are SQVTM and ANQGSEA. The CDR3 is 14 amino acids.

The chain couples TRBV28 to TRBJ2-4; the TCRdb call, TRBD1, lacks DNA for checking. The CDR3 is made up of 15 amino acids. Germline CDR1 reads MDHEN; CDR2 reads SYDVKM. The CDR3: CASSLSPSVGDIQYF.

CDR3 sequence reads: CASSLAPGYTGELFF. The chain is built from TRBV5-6 and TRBJ2-2. CDR1 and CDR2 (germline): SGHDT, YYEEEE. The CDR3 runs 15 residues.

The chain uses TRBV28 and TRBJ2-3. CDR3 length: 15 residues. Germline values: CDR1 MDHEN, CDR2 SYDVKM. CDR3 amino acids: CASSLDVASTDTQYF.

V usage is TRBV12-3 or TRBV12-4 and J usage is TRBJ1-1. There are 16 residues in the CDR3. The CDR3: CASSPPYREGGTEAFF.

V and J are TRBV24-1 and TRBJ2-2; TCRdb's D call of TRBD2 is untestable without DNA. The CDR3 totals 16 residues. Germline assignment: CDR1 KGHDR and CDR2 SFDVKD. The CDR3 sequence: CATSGMPSEATGELFF.

The CDR3 sequence: CASSLREGGVETQYF. This chain uses TRBV28 with TRBJ2-5; TCRdb proposes TRBD2, but this gene call is untestable without DNA. Germline lookup yields CDR1 MDHEN and CDR2 SYDVKM. The CDR3 runs 15 residues. Full variable domain (rest looked up from reference TRBV28 and TRBJ2-5): DVKVTQSSRYLVKRTGEKVFLECVQDMDHENMFWYRQDPGLGLRLIYFSYDVKMKEKGDIPEGYSVSREKKERFSLILESASTNQTSMYLCASSLREGGVETQYFGPGTRLLVL.

This rearrangement joins TRBV6-1 to TRBJ2-2; TCRdb returns TRBD1, unconfirmable since there is no DNA. This CDR3 comprises 13 residues. The germline gives CDR1 MNHNS, CDR2 SASEGT. The CDR3 protein is CASRGRGAGELFF.

The V call is TRBV9, the J call TRBJ2-5; without DNA, the TCRdb call of TRBD1 cannot be checked. Germline assignment: CDR1 SGDLS and CDR2 YYNGEE. This CDR3 is 18 amino acids long. CDR3 sequence reads: CASSLSPTGQGIQETQYF.

CDR3 protein: CASSDGRGLSEQYF. The genes are TRBV2 and TRBJ2-7; TCRdb's assignment of TRBD1 cannot be checked, as there is no DNA. Germline CDR1 SNHLY, CDR2 FYNNEI. The CDR3 runs to 14 residues.

The rearrangement links TRBV6-4 to TRBJ1-1. Germline CDR1 MRHNA, CDR2 SNTAGT. The CDR3 is 13 amino acids. This chain's CDR3 is CASSDTAFTEAFF.

This chain links TRBV7-9 with TRBJ2-2; absent DNA, TCRdb's TRBD1 call cannot be checked. The germline V gene encodes CDR1 SEHNR and CDR2 FQNEAQ (reference sequence). CDR3 length: 14 residues. The CDR3 spells CASSIQGSAGELFF.

The CDR3 here is CASSPGNQPQRF. The chain uses TRBV7-9 and TRBJ1-5; TCRdb gives TRBD1 as the D gene, but with no DNA this cannot be confirmed. The CDR3 covers 12 residues. Germline assignment: CDR1 SEHNR and CDR2 FQNEAQ (reference sequence).

The chain recombines TRBV29-1 with TRBJ2-7; the TRBD2 assignment by TCRdb is unverifiable without DNA. The CDR3 is made up of 13 amino acids. Looked up from germline, CDR1 is SQVTM and CDR2 is ANQGSEA. Here the CDR3 reads CSVEASGSYEQYF.

The CDR3 spells CASSFFSGGITDTQYF. J is TRBJ2-3 and V is TRBV7-2; TCRdb proposes TRBD2, but this gene call is untestable without DNA. CDR1 and CDR2 (germline): SGHTA, FQGNSA. There are 16 residues in the CDR3.

The chain's CDR3 is CASSDDISYEQYF. V is TRBV14 and J is TRBJ2-7. The CDR3 consists of 13 residues. Germline assignment: CDR1 SGHDN and CDR2 FVKESK.